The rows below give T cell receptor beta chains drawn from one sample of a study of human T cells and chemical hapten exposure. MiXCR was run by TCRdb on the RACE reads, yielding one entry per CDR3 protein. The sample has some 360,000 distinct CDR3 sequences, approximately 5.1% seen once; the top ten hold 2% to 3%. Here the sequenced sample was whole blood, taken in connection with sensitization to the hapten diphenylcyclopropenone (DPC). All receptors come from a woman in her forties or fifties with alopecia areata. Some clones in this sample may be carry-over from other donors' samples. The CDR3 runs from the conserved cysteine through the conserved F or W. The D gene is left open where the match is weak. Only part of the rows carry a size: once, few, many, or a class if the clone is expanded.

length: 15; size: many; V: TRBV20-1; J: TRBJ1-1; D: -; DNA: TGCAGTGCTAGCCCCGGCGGGGGATCGGGCACTGAAGCTTTCTTT; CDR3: CSASPGGGSGTEAFF
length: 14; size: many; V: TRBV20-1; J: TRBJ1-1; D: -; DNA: TGCAGTGCCAAGAGGGCAGGGGTGGACACTGAAGCTTTCTTT; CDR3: CSAKRAGVDTEAFF
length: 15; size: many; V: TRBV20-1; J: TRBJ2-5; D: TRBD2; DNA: TGCAGTGCTAGAGGAGTAGCGGGAGGGCAAGAGACCCAGTACTTC; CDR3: CSARGVAGGQETQYF
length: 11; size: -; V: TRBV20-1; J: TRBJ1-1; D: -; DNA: TGCAGTGCTTCCCGGTGGACTGAAGCTTTCTTT; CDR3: CSASRWTEAFF
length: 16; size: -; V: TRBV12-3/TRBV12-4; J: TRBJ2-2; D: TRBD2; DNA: TGTGCCAGCAGTTCCCCAGCGGGGGTTTTCACCGGGGAGCTGTTTTTT; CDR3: CASSSPAGVFTGELFF
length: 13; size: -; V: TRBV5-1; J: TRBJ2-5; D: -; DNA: TGCGCCAGCAGCCTGGGGGAGCTAAAGACCCAGTACTTC; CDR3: CASSLGELKTQYF
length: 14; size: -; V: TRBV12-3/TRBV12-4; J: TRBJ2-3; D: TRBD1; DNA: TGTGCCAGCACCTATTCAGGGGGCCCAGATACGCAGTATTTT; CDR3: CASTYSGGPDTQYF
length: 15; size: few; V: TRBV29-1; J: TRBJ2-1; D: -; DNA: TGCAGCGTTTTCCATCGCCAAGCTACAGGGAATGGGCAGTTCTTC; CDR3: CSVFHRQATGNGQFF
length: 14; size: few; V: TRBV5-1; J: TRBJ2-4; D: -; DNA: TGCGCCAGCAGCTTGGTAGGAGCCAAAAACATTCAGTACTTC; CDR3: CASSLVGAKNIQYF
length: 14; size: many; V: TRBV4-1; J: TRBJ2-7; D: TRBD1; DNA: TGCGCCAGCAGCCAAGCGGGACAGCCCTACGAGCAGTACTTC; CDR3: CASSQAGQPYEQYF
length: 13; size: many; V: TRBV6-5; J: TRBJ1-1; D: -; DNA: TGTGCCAGCAGCCCGACTTCAGACACTGAAGCTTTCTTT; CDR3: CASSPTSDTEAFF
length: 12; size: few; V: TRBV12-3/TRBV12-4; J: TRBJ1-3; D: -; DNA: TGTGCCAGCTTTTCGGGGAAACACACCATATATTTT; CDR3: CASFSGKHTIYF
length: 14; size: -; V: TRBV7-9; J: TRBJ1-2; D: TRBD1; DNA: TGTGCCAGCAGGTCCGGGACAGGGGCCTATGGCTACACCTTC; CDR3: CASRSGTGAYGYTF
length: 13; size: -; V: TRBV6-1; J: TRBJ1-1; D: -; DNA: TGTGCCAGCAGTGGGGCAGGGGTGACTGAAGCTTTCTTT; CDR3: CASSGAGVTEAFF
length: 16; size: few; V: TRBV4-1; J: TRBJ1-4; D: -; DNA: TGCGCCAGCAGCCGCCTGGGCAGGGCACTTAATGAAAAACTGTTTTTT; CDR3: CASSRLGRALNEKLFF
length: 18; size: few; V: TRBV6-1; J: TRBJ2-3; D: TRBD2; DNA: TGTGCCAGCAGTGCGGCCGCGGCGGGAGGGCGGGGCACAGATACGCAGTATTTT; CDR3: CASSAAAAGGRGTDTQYF
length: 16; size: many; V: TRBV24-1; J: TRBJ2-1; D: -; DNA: TGTGCCACCAGTGACTCCTCCTGGCGGACACCTAATGAGCAGTTCTTC; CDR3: CATSDSSWRTPNEQFF
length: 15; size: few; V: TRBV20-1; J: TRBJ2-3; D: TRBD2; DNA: TGCAGTGCTAGGTCCCCTAGCGGGAGGGGGGATACGCAGTATTTT; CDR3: CSARSPSGRGDTQYF
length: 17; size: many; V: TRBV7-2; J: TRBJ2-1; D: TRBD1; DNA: TGTGCCAGCAGCTCACAGGGGTGGGAAACCGGTTACAATGAGCAGTTCTTC; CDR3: CASSSQGWETGYNEQFF
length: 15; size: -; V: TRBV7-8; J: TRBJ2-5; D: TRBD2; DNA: TGTGCCAGCAGCTCGACTAGCGGGGGGTTTGAGACCCAGTACTTC; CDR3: CASSSTSGGFETQYF
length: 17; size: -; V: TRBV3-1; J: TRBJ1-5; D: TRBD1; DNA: TGTGCCAGCAGCCAAACCTTAGGGGACAGGGTCAATCAGCCCCAGCATTTT; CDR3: CASSQTLGDRVNQPQHF
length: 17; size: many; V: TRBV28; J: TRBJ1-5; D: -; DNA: TGTGCCAGCAGTAAGGGCCCCGCGGGGGTCGGCAATCAGCCCCAGCATTTT; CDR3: CASSKGPAGVGNQPQHF
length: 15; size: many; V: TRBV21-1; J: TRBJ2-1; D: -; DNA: TGTGCCAGCAGGCGCTCGGGACAGGGGGGGGATGAGCAGTTCTTC; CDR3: CASRRSGQGGDEQFF
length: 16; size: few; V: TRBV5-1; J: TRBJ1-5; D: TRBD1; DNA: TGCGCCAGCAGCCCAATGGGACAGGTGGTGGGTCAGCCCCAGCATTTT; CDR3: CASSPMGQVVGQPQHF
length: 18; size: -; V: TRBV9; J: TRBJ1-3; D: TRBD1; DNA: TGTGCCAGCAGCGTTTCAGGGGGAAGTTTTAGCTCTGGAAACACCATATATTTT; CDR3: CASSVSGGSFSSGNTIYF
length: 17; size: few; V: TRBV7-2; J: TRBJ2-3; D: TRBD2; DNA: TGTGCCAGCAGCTTAGTCGCTAGCGGGACGGGCACAGATACGCAGTATTTT; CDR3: CASSLVASGTGTDTQYF
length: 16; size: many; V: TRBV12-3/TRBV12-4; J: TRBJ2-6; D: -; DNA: TGTGCCAGCACCCAGGGCAGGGCCTCTGGGGCCAACGTCCTGACTTTC; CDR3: CASTQGRASGANVLTF
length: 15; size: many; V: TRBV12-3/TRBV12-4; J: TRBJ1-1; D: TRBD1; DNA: TGTGCCAGCAGTTTGGGACAGGGGGCGAGAACTGAAGCTTTCTTT; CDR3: CASSLGQGARTEAFF
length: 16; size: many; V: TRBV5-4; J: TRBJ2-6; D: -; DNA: TGTGCCAGCAGCTTGTACCGGGCTGGTGGGGCCAACGTCCTGACTTTC; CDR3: CASSLYRAGGANVLTF
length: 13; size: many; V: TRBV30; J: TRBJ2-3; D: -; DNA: TGTGCGAATACAGGGGAGGGCACAGATACGCAGTATTTT; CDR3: CANTGEGTDTQYF
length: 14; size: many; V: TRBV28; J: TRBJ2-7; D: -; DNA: TGTGCCAGCAGCCCACGTAAGGCCTCCTACGAGCAGTACTTC; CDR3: CASSPRKASYEQYF
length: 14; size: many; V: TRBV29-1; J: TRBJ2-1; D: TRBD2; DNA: TGCAGCGGTAGCGGGCGGCTCACCTACAATGAGCAGTTCTTC; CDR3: CSGSGRLTYNEQFF
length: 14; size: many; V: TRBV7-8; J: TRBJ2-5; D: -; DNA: TGTGCCAGCAGCTTAGCTGGGTCCGAGGAGACCCAGTACTTC; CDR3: CASSLAGSEETQYF
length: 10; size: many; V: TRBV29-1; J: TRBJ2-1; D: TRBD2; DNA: TGCAGCGGCAGCGGGGGGTGGGAGTTCTTC; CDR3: CSGSGGWEFF
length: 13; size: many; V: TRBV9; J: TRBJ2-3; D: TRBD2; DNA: TGTGCCAGCAGCGTTGAGCGGGAAGATACGCAGTATTTT; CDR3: CASSVEREDTQYF
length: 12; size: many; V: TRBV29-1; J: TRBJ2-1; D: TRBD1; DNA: TGCAGCGTTGGACAGGGGGTCAATGAGCAGTTCTTC; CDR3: CSVGQGVNEQFF
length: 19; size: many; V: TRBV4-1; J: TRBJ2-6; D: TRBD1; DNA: TGCGCCAGCAGCCAAGATCGTACAGGGGGCGCATCGGGGGCCAACGTCCTGACTTTC; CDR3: CASSQDRTGGASGANVLTF
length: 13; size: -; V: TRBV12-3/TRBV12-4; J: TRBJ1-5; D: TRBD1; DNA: TGTGCCAGCAGTGACAGGGAGGTTCAGCCCCAGCATTTT; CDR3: CASSDREVQPQHF
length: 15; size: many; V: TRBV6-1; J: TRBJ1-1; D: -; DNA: TGTGCCAGCAGTGAATTTCACGTTCCGAACACTGAAGCTTTCTTT; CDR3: CASSEFHVPNTEAFF
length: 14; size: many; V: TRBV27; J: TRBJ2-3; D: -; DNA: TGTGCCAGCAGAAGCCCTTATCTCACAGATACGCAGTATTTT; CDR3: CASRSPYLTDTQYF
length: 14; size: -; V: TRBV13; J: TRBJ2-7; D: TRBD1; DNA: TGTGCCAGCAGCAGAGGGACAGGGGGCCGCGAGCAGTACTTC; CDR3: CASSRGTGGREQYF
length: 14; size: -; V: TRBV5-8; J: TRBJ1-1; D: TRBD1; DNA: TGTGCCAGCAGCTTACAGGGGGGAGGTGGTGAAGCTTTCTTT; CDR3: CASSLQGGGGEAFF
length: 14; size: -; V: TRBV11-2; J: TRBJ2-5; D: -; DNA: TGTGCCAGCAGCCCTGGAGACGGGGTCGGGACCCAGTACTTC; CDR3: CASSPGDGVGTQYF
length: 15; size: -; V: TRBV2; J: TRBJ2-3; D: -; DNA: TGTGCCAGCAGGTCGACTAGATCGGTCGCAGATACGCAGTATTTT; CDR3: CASRSTRSVADTQYF
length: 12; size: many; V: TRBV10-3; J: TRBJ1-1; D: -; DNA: TGTGCCATCAGTGAGCCAGAAAAACCGGCTTTCTTT; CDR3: CAISEPEKPAFF